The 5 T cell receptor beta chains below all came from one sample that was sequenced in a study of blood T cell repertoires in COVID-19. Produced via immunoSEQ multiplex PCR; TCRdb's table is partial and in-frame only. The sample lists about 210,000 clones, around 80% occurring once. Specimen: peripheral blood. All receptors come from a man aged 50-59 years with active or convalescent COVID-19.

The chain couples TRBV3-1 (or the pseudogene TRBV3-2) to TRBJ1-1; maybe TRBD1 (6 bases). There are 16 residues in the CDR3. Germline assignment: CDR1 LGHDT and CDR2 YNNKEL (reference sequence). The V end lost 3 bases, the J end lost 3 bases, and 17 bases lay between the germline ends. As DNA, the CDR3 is TGTGCCAGCAGCCAGGGGGGGGGCCCTACGGACACTGAAGCTTTCTTT. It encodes CASSQGGGPTDTEAFF.

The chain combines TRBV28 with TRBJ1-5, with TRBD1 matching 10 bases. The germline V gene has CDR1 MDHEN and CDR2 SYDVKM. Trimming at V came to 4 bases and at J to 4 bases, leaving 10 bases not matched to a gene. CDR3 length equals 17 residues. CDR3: CASSYITGTGENQPQHF. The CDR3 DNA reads TGTGCCAGCAGTTATATTACGGGGACAGGGGAAAATCAGCCCCAGCATTTT.

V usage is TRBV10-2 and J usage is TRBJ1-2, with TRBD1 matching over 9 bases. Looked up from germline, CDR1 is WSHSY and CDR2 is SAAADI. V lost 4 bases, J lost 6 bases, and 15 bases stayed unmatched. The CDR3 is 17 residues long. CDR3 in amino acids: CASSAPSQGAQFNGYTF. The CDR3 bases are TGCGCCAGCAGTGCTCCCTCACAGGGGGCGCAGTTTAATGGCTACACCTTC.

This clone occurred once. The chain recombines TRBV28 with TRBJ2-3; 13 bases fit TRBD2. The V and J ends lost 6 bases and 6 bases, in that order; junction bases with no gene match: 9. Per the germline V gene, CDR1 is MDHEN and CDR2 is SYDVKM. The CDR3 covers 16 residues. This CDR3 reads CASSQGLAGVRDTQYF. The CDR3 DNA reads TGTGCCAGCAGCCAAGGACTAGCGGGAGTACGGGATACGCAGTATTTT.

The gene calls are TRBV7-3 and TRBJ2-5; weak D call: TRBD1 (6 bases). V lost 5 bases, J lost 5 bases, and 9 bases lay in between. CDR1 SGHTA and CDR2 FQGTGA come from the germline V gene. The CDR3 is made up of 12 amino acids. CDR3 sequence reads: CASSRQGETQYF. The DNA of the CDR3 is TGTGCCAGCAGCCGCCAGGGGGAGACCCAGTACTTC.